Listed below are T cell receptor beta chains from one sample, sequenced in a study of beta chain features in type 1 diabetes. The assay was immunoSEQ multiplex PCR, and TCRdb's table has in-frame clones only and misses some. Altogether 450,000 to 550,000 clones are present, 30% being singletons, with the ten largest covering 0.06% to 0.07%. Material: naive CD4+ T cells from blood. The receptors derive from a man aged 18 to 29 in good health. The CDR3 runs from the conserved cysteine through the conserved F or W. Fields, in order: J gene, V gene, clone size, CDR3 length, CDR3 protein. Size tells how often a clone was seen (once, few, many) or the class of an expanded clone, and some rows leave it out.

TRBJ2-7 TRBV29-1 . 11 CSVGRTTEQYF
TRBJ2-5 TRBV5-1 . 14 CASSFIAGAETQYF
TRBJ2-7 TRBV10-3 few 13 CAISWTGDYEQYF
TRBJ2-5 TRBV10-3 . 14 CAIGDGRDQETQYF
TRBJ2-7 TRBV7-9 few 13 CASSSYGAYEQYF
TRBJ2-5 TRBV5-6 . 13 CASSPDLQETQYF
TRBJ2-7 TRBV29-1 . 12 CSVGRSSYEQYF
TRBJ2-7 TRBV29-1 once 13 CSVGAWGSYEQYF
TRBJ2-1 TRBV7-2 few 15 CASSLASSRRDEQFF
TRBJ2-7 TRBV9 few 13 CASSAGSSYEQYF
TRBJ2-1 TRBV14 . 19 CASSKGVSGGKVSYNEQFF
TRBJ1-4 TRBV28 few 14 CASSPAGLDEKLFF